The 20 T cell receptor beta chains below were found in one sample sequenced in a study of T cells expressing NK-cell markers. Reprocessing the 5' RACE reads, TCRdb reports a single entry for every CDR3 protein and omits DNA. In all, the sample yields about 170,000 distinct CDR3 sequences. Sequencing input: blood T cells: a sorted CD56 or NKG2C T cell subset, CD4+ or CD8+ T cells, or bulk PBMC T cells (not recorded which). The receptors here all came from a man aged 18-70 years in good health.

V gene TRBV5-4 combines with J gene TRBJ2-7. The CDR3 has 14 residues. Germline V lookup: CDR1 SGHNT, CDR2 YYREEE (reference sequence). The CDR3 sequence: CASSKERGLYEQYF. Together with reference TRBV5-4 and TRBJ2-7, the CDR3 gives the full variable domain: ETGVTQSPTHLIKTRGQQVTLRCSSQSGHNTVSWYQQALGQGPQFIFQYYREEENGRGNFPPRFSGLQFPNYSSELNVNALELDDSALYLCASSKERGLYEQYFGPGTRLTVT.

This rearrangement joins TRBV7-6 to TRBJ1-4; checking the TCRdb D call of TRBD1 is not possible without DNA. Germline values: CDR1 SGHVS, CDR2 FNYEAQ. This CDR3 has 14 residues. The CDR3 spells CASSPTGTNEKLFF.

V is TRBV4-2 and J is TRBJ2-1; the D gene TCRdb calls, TRBD1, cannot be checked with no DNA. CDR3 size: 18 residues. Per germline, CDR1 LGHNA and CDR2 YNFKEQ. CDR3 residues: CASSQDGSVPRSYNEQFF.

The rearrangement uses TRBV20-1 and TRBJ2-1; the D gene TCRdb calls, TRBD1, cannot be checked with no DNA. The V gene's germline CDR1 is DFQATT and CDR2 SNEGSKA (reference sequence). The CDR3 runs to 14 residues. The CDR3 protein is CSARQRGEYNEQFF.

The rearrangement links TRBV15 to TRBJ2-3; absent DNA, TCRdb's TRBD2 call cannot be checked. The CDR3 runs 17 residues. Looked up from germline, CDR1 is LNHNV and CDR2 is YYDKDF (reference sequence). CDR3 sequence reads: CATSRDVAGGVTDTQYF.

The chain is built from TRBV29-1 and TRBJ2-7; TCRdb indicates TRBD1, and absent DNA this call remains unverified. This CDR3 comprises 13 residues. The germline V gene encodes CDR1 SQVTM and CDR2 ANQGSEA. The CDR3 spells CSVTGPSSYEQYF.

The CDR3 loop is CSVEGQITEAFF. V usage is TRBV29-1 and J usage is TRBJ1-1. The V gene's germline CDR1 is SQVTM and CDR2 ANQGSEA. This CDR3 region has 12 residues.

The gene calls are TRBV7-9 and TRBJ2-5; the TCRdb D gene call, TRBD1, has no DNA to confirm it. This CDR3 is built from 16 residues. The germline gives CDR1 SEHNR, CDR2 FQNEAQ (reference sequence). The CDR3 is CASSPFGGSGQETQYF.

The gene calls are TRBV11-1 and TRBJ2-4; the TCRdb call, TRBD1, lacks DNA for checking. Germline assignment: CDR1 SGHAT and CDR2 FQDESV (reference sequence). The CDR3 totals 13 residues. The CDR3 loop reads CASSISGGAIQYF.

The chain couples TRBV7-9 to TRBJ1-4; as DNA is missing, the TRBD1 call by TCRdb cannot be tested. The CDR3 length is 14 residues. Per the germline V gene, CDR1 is SEHNR and CDR2 is FQNEAQ (reference sequence). The CDR3 here is CASSLARGLEKLFF.

The genes are TRBV6-4 and TRBJ1-1; TCRdb's D call of TRBD1 is untestable without DNA. The germline CDR1 and CDR2 sequences are MRHNA and SNTAGT. This CDR3 has 18 residues. The CDR3 loop reads CASSDPTGGYGMNTEAFF.

The gene calls are TRBV11-2 and TRBJ2-7; the D call from TCRdb, TRBD2, cannot be confirmed without DNA. The CDR3 sequence is 13 residues long. Germline V lookup: CDR1 SGHAT, CDR2 FQNNGV. The CDR3 here is CASSSSSYYEQYF.

The chain links TRBV29-1 to TRBJ2-5; TCRdb returns TRBD2, unconfirmable since there is no DNA. CDR3 length equals 14 residues. CDR1 SQVTM and CDR2 ANQGSEA come from the germline V gene. The CDR3 loop is CSVGWPTSGETQYF.

The J gene is TRBJ1-1, the V gene TRBV24-1; as DNA is missing, the TRBD1 call by TCRdb cannot be tested. This CDR3 has 16 residues. Per the germline V gene, CDR1 is KGHDR and CDR2 is SFDVKD. The CDR3 loop reads CATSDSRTGLNTEAFF.

This chain links TRBV7-6 with TRBJ2-3; with no DNA, the TCRdb D assignment of TRBD2 cannot be verified. Germline values: CDR1 SGHVS, CDR2 FNYEAQ. The CDR3 length is 17 residues. CDR3 protein: CASSRGVGGEIADTQYF.

This chain links TRBV9 with TRBJ2-5; TCRdb calls TRBD2, which cannot be checked without DNA. The CDR3 consists of 14 residues. Germline CDR1 is SGDLS and CDR2 is YYNGEE. The CDR3 reads CASSSEGRRETQYF.

V is TRBV11-2 and J is TRBJ2-1; TCRdb reports TRBD2, a call that lacks DNA to check it against. This CDR3 contains 15 residues. Germline V gene data show CDR1 as SGHAT and CDR2 as FQNNGV. The chain's CDR3 is CASSLTSGPGNEQFF.

V and J are TRBV6-5 and TRBJ2-3; no DNA is available, so the TRBD2 call from TCRdb remains unchecked. Per the germline V gene, CDR1 is MNHEY and CDR2 is SVGAGI. This CDR3 spans 16 amino acids. The CDR3 loop reads CASSSGPGRAGDTQYF.

The chain recombines TRBV13 with TRBJ2-3; TCRdb outputs TRBD1, but without DNA this stays unchecked. There are 17 residues in the CDR3. Germline values: CDR1 PRHDT, CDR2 FYEKMQ (reference sequence). The CDR3 loop is CASSPLGGTGFTDTQYF.

The chain combines TRBV21-1 with TRBJ1-2; TCRdb outputs TRBD1, but without DNA this stays unchecked. TRBV21-1 constitutes a pseudogene. This CDR3 is built from 20 residues. CDR3 protein: CASSKLGGQGPGGANYGYTF.